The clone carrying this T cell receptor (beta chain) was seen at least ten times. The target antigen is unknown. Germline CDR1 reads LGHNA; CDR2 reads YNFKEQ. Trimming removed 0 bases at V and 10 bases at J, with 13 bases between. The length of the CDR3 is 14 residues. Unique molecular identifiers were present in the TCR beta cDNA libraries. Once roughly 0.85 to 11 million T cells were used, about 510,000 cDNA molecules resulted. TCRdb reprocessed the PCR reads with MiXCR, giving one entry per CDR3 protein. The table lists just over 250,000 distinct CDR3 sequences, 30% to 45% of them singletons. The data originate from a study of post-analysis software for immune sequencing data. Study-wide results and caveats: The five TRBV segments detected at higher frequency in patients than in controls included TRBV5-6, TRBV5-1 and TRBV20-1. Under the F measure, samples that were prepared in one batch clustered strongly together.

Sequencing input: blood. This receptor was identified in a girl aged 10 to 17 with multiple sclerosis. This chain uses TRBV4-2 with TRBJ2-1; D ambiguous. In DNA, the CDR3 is TGTGCCAGCAGCCAAGAATCACCGTCCGCAGAGCAGTTCTTC. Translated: CASSQESPSAEQFF.